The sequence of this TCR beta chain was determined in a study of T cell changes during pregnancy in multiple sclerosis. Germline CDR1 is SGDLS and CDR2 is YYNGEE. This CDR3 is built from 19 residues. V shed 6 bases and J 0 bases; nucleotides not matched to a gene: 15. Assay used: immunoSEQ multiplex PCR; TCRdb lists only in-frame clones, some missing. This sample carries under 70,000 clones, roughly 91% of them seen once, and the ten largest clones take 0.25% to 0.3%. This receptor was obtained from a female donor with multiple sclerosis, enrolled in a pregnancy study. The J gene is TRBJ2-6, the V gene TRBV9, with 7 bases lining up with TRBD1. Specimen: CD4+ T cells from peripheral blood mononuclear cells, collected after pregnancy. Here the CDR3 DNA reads TGTGCCAGCACCTTCCGGGGAGACAGGGTGGCCTCTGGGGCCAACGTCCTGACTTTC. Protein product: CASTFRGDRVASGANVLTF.